The clone carrying this TCR beta chain was seen more than once but under ten times. Germline CDR1 reads SQVTM; CDR2 reads ANQGSEA. The CDR3 contains 14 residues. Unmatched junction bases numbered 9, after V lost 7 bases and J lost 4 bases. Method: immunoSEQ multiplex PCR; TCRdb's copy keeps in-frame clones and lacks some. There are more than 100,000 clones in the sample; 84% occur only once, and over 10% lies in the top ten. This entry comes from a study of blood T cell repertoires in COVID-19. Study information: PBMCs, B-cell-depleted T cells, or T cells were the source of the cDNA or gDNA that made up the material.

Specimen: peripheral blood. The genes are TRBV29-1 and TRBJ2-2; 7 bases align to TRBD1. The receptor comes from a human donor in a cohort sampled during active or convalescent COVID-19. The CDR3 sequence: CSAQPGTVTGELFF. The CDR3 DNA follows: TGCAGCGCACAGCCCGGGACAGTCACCGGGGAGCTGTTTTTT.